This TCR beta chain was captured in a study of Ad26.COV2.S vaccination and SARS-CoV-2 variants. Sequencing used immunoSEQ multiplex PCR; TCRdb keeps in-frame clones, though not all of them. The table records roughly 320,000 clones, just under 85% of them present only once. The V end was cut by 0 bases, the J end by 8 bases, with 4 bases between. The CDR3 has 11 residues. Germline V gene data show CDR1 as MNHNY and CDR2 as SVGAGI (reference sequence). The treatment: roughly 20 received Ad26.COV2.S at low or high dose, single or two shots; 5 received placebo; per-sample allocation not given. Sampling was performed 63 days after the first vaccine or placebo injection.

The J gene is TRBJ1-2, the V gene TRBV6-6; D gene unclear. The clonotype was recovered from a person aged 18 to 65 who received the Ad26.COV2.S COVID-19 vaccine or a placebo. The material was peripheral blood, obtained in a trial of Ad26.COV2.S vaccine versus placebo. The CDR3 sequence is CASSYSLGYTF. The CDR3 region has the DNA TGTGCCAGCAGTTACTCGCTGGGCTACACCTTC.